Listed here are 5 T cell receptor beta chains from one sample, sequenced in a study of spatial heterogeneity in lung cancer (dated by TCRdb to between 2018 and 2020). The study at large found these results: The number of expanded intratumoral alpha and beta TCRs correlated with the tumor nonsynonymous mutation count.

Which antigens these TCRs recognize remains unknown. Interpreted using the paper, the time point label stands for: sample taken at primary tumor resection. Library preparation was by 5' RACE. The data were produced on a NextSeq 500. The public sequencing data were trimmed at Q25 with fastp and processed into clonotypes with MiXCR by TCRdb, which kept only in-frame beta chains. Rows are combined by CDR3 protein, so each entry shows the most common genes and DNA. The sample has more than 2,500 distinct CDR3 sequences on record, roughly 3.3% of them singletons. Of the sample, more than 15% is held by the ten largest clones. Specimen: lung tumor tissue, collected at surgery. These receptors all come from a male donor with early-stage non-small cell lung cancer.

Sample share makes this clonotype medium-sized. The chain employs TRBV20-1 and TRBJ1-1, with 8 bases lining up with TRBD1. This CDR3 has 12 amino acids. Germline V gives CDR1 DFQATT, CDR2 SNEGSKA (reference sequence). J gave up 3 bases and V 3 bases, and 0 bases lay outside the gene matches. CDR3 amino acids: CSARTGDTEAFF. Written as DNA, the CDR3 is TGCAGTGCTAGGACAGGGGACACTGAAGCTTTCTTT.

This clonotype counts as medium-sized. This chain uses TRBV7-9 with TRBJ2-1; 9 positions agree with TRBD1. Germline CDR1 SEHNR, CDR2 FQNEAQ (reference sequence). V gave up 5 bases and J gave up 0 bases; unmatched junction bases: 5. This CDR3 region has 16 residues. The CDR3 DNA reads TGTGCCAGCAGCCCACAGGGGGCGAGCTCCTACAATGAGCAGTTCTTC. It is translated as CASSPQGASSYNEQFF.

By its share, this clonotype is medium-sized (0.01 to 0.1%). The chain couples TRBV7-8 to TRBJ2-7, with D tentatively TRBD2 (5 bases). This CDR3 is built from 17 residues. With 5 bases removed from V and 3 bases from J, the gap between germline ends came to 23 bases. Looked up from germline, CDR1 is SGHVS and CDR2 is FQNEAQ. CDR3: CASSPYRLFGLGYEQYV. As DNA, the CDR3 is TGTGCCAGCAGCCCGTACCGACTATTCGGACTGGGCTACGAGCAGTACGTC.

In this sample, this clonotype is medium-sized. This chain joins TRBV18 and TRBJ2-7; 7 positions match TRBD1. The CDR3 covers 13 residues. Per germline, CDR1 KGHSH and CDR2 LQKENI. The ends lost 5 bases at V and 6 bases at J; junction bases unmatched: 7. CDR3 sequence (DNA): TGTGCCAGCTCAGCAACACAGGGGTCCGAGCAGTACGTC. It codes for CASSATQGSEQYV.

This clonotype was recorded a few times. The rearrangement joins TRBV14 to TRBJ2-7, with unresolved D. The CDR3 totals 14 residues. V was clipped by 0 bases and J by 1 base, with 7 bases between them. The germline gives CDR1 SGHDN, CDR2 FVKESK. CDR3 amino acids: CASSQDRLSYEQYV. CDR3 DNA: TGTGCCAGCAGCCAAGATCGGTTGTCCTACGAGCAGTACGTC.